Listed below are T cell receptor beta chains from one sample, sequenced in a study of OX40 agonist ivuxolimab in advanced cancers. Profiled with immunoSEQ multiplex PCR; TCRdb holds only in-frame clones, not every one. The sample has over 60,000 clones, about 85% seen once. The sample was CD4+ or CD8+ T cells sorted from blood, taken in a trial of the OX40 agonist ivuxolimab. The receptor set was obtained from an adult with an advanced solid tumor such as melanoma, head and neck, liver or kidney cancer. Both conserved end residues are part of each CDR3. A D gene is named only where the DNA matches it firmly. Clone sizes are given selectively: once, few, many, or a class where the clone is expanded.

cdr3_length: 15; clone_size: few; v_call: TRBV19; d_call: NA; j_call: TRBJ1-5; cdr3_aa: CASSIRTGGGQPQHF; cdr3_nt: TGTGCCAGTAGTATTCGTACAGGCGGCGGTCAGCCCCAGCATTTT
cdr3_length: 15; clone_size: NA; v_call: TRBV7-2; d_call: NA; j_call: TRBJ1-6; cdr3_aa: CASSSAAGGNSPLHF; cdr3_nt: TGTGCCAGCAGCTCCGCGGCCGGAGGGAATTCACCCCTCCACTTT
cdr3_length: 16; clone_size: NA; v_call: TRBV7-3; d_call: TRBD2; j_call: TRBJ2-5; cdr3_aa: CASSVGLAGVGETQYF; cdr3_nt: TGTGCCAGCAGCGTGGGACTAGCGGGAGTGGGTGAGACCCAGTACTTC
cdr3_length: 13; clone_size: once; v_call: TRBV18; d_call: TRBD1; j_call: TRBJ1-1; cdr3_aa: CASSLGTGEDAFF; cdr3_nt: TGTGCCAGCTCACTCGGGACAGGAGAGGACGCTTTCTTT
cdr3_length: 15; clone_size: NA; v_call: TRBV5-1; d_call: TRBD2; j_call: TRBJ2-5; cdr3_aa: CASSLYSGGEETQYF; cdr3_nt: TGCGCCAGCAGCTTGTATAGCGGGGGGGAAGAGACCCAGTACTTC
cdr3_length: 16; clone_size: NA; v_call: TRBV5-1; d_call: TRBD2; j_call: TRBJ2-7; cdr3_aa: CASSLVGSGSSYEQYF; cdr3_nt: TGCGCCAGCAGCTTGGTTGGTAGCGGGAGTTCCTACGAGCAGTACTTC
cdr3_length: 13; clone_size: few; v_call: TRBV7-9; d_call: NA; j_call: TRBJ1-5; cdr3_aa: CASSLVVGQPQHF; cdr3_nt: TGTGCCAGCAGCTTAGTTGTCGGTCAGCCCCAGCATTTT
cdr3_length: 15; clone_size: NA; v_call: TRBV28; d_call: TRBD1; j_call: TRBJ2-5; cdr3_aa: CASASQGTAKETQYF; cdr3_nt: TGTGCCAGCGCCTCCCAGGGGACAGCGAAAGAGACCCAGTACTTC
cdr3_length: 11; clone_size: NA; v_call: TRBV20-1; d_call: TRBD2; j_call: TRBJ2-7; cdr3_aa: CSAYFREVQYF; cdr3_nt: TGCAGTGCGTATTTTCGGGAGGTGCAGTACTTC
cdr3_length: 15; clone_size: NA; v_call: TRBV5-4; d_call: TRBD1; j_call: TRBJ2-7; cdr3_aa: CASSFTGTGSHEQYF; cdr3_nt: TGTGCCAGCAGTTTTACCGGGACAGGGAGTCACGAGCAGTACTTC
cdr3_length: 15; clone_size: NA; v_call: TRBV5-1; d_call: NA; j_call: TRBJ1-3; cdr3_aa: CASSRTQGSGNTIYF; cdr3_nt: TGCGCCAGCAGCAGAACCCAGGGGTCGGGAAACACCATATATTTT
cdr3_length: 16; clone_size: NA; v_call: TRBV6-1; d_call: TRBD2; j_call: TRBJ2-7; cdr3_aa: CASSDSGGAILYEQYF; cdr3_nt: TGTGCCAGCAGTGATAGCGGGGGGGCCATCCTATACGAGCAGTACTTC
cdr3_length: 14; clone_size: NA; v_call: TRBV27; d_call: NA; j_call: TRBJ2-3; cdr3_aa: CASSWGTFTDTQYF; cdr3_nt: TGTGCCAGCAGTTGGGGGACTTTCACAGATACGCAGTATTTT
cdr3_length: 14; clone_size: NA; v_call: TRBV9; d_call: NA; j_call: TRBJ1-6; cdr3_aa: CASSVMGDNSPLHF; cdr3_nt: TGTGCCAGCAGCGTAATGGGGGACAATTCACCCCTCCACTTT
cdr3_length: 11; clone_size: NA; v_call: TRBV10-3; d_call: NA; j_call: TRBJ1-2; cdr3_aa: CAMGQGNGYTF; cdr3_nt: TGTGCCATGGGGCAGGGCAATGGCTACACCTTC
cdr3_length: 15; clone_size: NA; v_call: TRBV5-5; d_call: NA; j_call: TRBJ2-3; cdr3_aa: CASSLGQSHTDTQYF; cdr3_nt: TGTGCCAGCAGCTTGGGACAGTCCCACACAGATACGCAGTATTTT
cdr3_length: 14; clone_size: NA; v_call: TRBV2; d_call: NA; j_call: TRBJ1-1; cdr3_aa: CASRGDLGDTEAFF; cdr3_nt: TGTGCCAGCAGAGGGGACCTTGGGGACACTGAAGCTTTCTTT
cdr3_length: 14; clone_size: NA; v_call: TRBV4-1; d_call: TRBD2; j_call: TRBJ2-4; cdr3_aa: CASSQESSGRAINF; cdr3_nt: TGCGCCAGCAGCCAAGAGTCTAGCGGGAGGGCCATAAACTTC
cdr3_length: 13; clone_size: NA; v_call: TRBV7-8; d_call: NA; j_call: TRBJ1-1; cdr3_aa: CASSFREGVEAFF; cdr3_nt: TGTGCCAGCAGCTTTCGGGAGGGAGTTGAAGCTTTCTTT
cdr3_length: 13; clone_size: NA; v_call: TRBV18; d_call: NA; j_call: TRBJ2-5; cdr3_aa: CASSPITGETQYF; cdr3_nt: TGTGCCAGCTCACCGATAACAGGGGAGACCCAGTACTTC
cdr3_length: 14; clone_size: NA; v_call: TRBV28; d_call: TRBD1; j_call: TRBJ1-2; cdr3_aa: CASRGTGLNYGYTF; cdr3_nt: TGTGCCAGCAGGGGGACAGGTCTTAACTATGGCTACACCTTC
cdr3_length: 13; clone_size: NA; v_call: TRBV5-1; d_call: NA; j_call: TRBJ1-1; cdr3_aa: CASSPSGNTEAFF; cdr3_nt: TGCGCCAGCAGCCCCTCGGGGAACACTGAAGCTTTCTTT
cdr3_length: 18; clone_size: NA; v_call: TRBV10-3; d_call: TRBD2; j_call: TRBJ2-3; cdr3_aa: CAISEPGSGRAAADTQYF; cdr3_nt: TGTGCCATCAGTGAGCCCGGAAGCGGGAGGGCCGCCGCAGATACGCAGTATTTT
cdr3_length: 14; clone_size: once; v_call: TRBV11-3; d_call: NA; j_call: TRBJ2-2; cdr3_aa: CASSSRGVGGELFF; cdr3_nt: TGTGCCAGCAGCTCAAGAGGAGTCGGCGGGGAGCTGTTTTTT
cdr3_length: 15; clone_size: NA; v_call: TRBV11-2; d_call: TRBD2; j_call: TRBJ2-7; cdr3_aa: CASRKSGTRTYEQYF; cdr3_nt: TGTGCCAGCAGAAAATCCGGGACTAGAACCTACGAGCAGTACTTC
cdr3_length: 15; clone_size: NA; v_call: TRBV28; d_call: TRBD1; j_call: TRBJ2-7; cdr3_aa: CASSPPGQGTYEQYF; cdr3_nt: TGTGCCAGCAGTCCCCCGGGACAGGGAACGTACGAGCAGTACTTC
cdr3_length: 13; clone_size: NA; v_call: TRBV2; d_call: NA; j_call: TRBJ2-2; cdr3_aa: CASSGQSTGELFF; cdr3_nt: TGTGCCAGCAGTGGACAGTCCACCGGGGAGCTGTTTTTT
cdr3_length: 15; clone_size: NA; v_call: TRBV7-8; d_call: NA; j_call: TRBJ1-1; cdr3_aa: CASSLEGHPDTEAFF; cdr3_nt: TGTGCCAGCAGCTTAGAGGGCCACCCTGACACTGAAGCTTTCTTT